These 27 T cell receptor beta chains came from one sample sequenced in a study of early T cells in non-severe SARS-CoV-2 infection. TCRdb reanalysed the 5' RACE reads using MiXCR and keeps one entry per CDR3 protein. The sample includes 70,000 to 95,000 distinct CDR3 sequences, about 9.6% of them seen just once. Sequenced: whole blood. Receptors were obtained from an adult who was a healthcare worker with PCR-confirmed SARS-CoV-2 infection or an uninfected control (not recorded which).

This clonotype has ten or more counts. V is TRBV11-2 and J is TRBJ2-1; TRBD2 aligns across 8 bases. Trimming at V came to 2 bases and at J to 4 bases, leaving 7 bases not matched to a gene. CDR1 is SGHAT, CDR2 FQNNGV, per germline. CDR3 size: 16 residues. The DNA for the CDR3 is TGTGCCAGCAGCTTACCCTCTAGCGGGTCGTACAATGAGCAGTTCTTC. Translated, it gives CASSLPSSGSYNEQFF.

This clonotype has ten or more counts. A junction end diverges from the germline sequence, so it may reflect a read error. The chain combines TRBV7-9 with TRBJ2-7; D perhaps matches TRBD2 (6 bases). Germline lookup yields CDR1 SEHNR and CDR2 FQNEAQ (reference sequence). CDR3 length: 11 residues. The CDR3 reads CASSLAWEQYF. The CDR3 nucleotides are TGTGCCAGCAGCCTAGCGTGGGAGCAGTACTTC.

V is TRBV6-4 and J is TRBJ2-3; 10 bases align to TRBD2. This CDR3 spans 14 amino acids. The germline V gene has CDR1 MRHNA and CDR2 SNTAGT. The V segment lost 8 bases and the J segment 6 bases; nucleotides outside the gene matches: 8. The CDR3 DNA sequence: TGTGCCAGCCCTCCCCAGACTAGCGGGGATACGCAGTATTTT. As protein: CASPPQTSGDTQYF.

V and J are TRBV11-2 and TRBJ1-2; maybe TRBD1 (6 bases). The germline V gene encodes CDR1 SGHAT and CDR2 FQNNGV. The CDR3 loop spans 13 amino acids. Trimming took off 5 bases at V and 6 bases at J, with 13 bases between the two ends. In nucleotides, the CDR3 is TGTGCCAGCAGCCTCCGGGACATAGATGGCTACACCTTC. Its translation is CASSLRDIDGYTF.

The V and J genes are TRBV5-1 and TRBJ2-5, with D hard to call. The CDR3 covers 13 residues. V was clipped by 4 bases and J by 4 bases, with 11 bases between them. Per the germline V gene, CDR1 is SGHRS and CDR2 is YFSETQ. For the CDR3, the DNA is TGCGCCAGCAGCCTAGGACCCTCAGAGACCCAGTACTTC. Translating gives CASSLGPSETQYF.

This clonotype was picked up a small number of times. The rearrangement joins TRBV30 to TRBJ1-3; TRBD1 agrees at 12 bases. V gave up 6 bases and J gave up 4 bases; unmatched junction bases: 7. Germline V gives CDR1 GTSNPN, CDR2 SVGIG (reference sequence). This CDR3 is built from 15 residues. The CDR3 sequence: CACARDRGLGNTIYF. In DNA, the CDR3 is TGTGCCTGCGCCCGGGACAGGGGGCTAGGAAACACCATATATTTT.

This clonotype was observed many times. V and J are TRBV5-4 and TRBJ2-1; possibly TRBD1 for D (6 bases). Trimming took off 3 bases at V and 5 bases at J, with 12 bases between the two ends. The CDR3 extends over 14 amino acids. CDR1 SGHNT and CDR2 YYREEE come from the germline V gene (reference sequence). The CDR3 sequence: CASSSPAGDNEQFF. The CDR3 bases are TGTGCCAGCAGCTCCCCTGCAGGGGACAATGAGCAGTTCTTC.

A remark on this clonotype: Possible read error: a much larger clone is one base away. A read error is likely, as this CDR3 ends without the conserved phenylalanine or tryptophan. The CDR3 protein is CASSLRGAEETQYS. The CDR3 nucleotides are TGCGCCAGCAGCTTGAGGGGGGCCGAAGAGACCCAGTACTCC. The chain is built from TRBV5-1 and TRBJ2-5, with D perhaps matching TRBD1 or TRBD2 (6 bases each). The V gene's germline CDR1 is SGHRS and CDR2 YFSETQ. V lost 1 base and J lost 3, with 10 bases in between. The CDR3 extends over 14 amino acids.

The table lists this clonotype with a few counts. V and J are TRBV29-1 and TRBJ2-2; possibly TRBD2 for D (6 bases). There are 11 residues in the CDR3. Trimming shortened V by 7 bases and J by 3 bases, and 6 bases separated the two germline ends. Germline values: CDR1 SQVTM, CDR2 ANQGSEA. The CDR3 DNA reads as TGCAGCGGGAGGGACACCGGGGAGCTGTTTTTT. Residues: CSGRDTGELFF.

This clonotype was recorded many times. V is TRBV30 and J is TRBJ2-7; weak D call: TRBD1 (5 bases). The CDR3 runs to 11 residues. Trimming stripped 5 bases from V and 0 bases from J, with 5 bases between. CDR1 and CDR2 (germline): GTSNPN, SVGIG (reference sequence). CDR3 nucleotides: TGTGCCTGGGACAGCTCCTACGAGCAGTACTTC. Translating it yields CAWDSSYEQYF.

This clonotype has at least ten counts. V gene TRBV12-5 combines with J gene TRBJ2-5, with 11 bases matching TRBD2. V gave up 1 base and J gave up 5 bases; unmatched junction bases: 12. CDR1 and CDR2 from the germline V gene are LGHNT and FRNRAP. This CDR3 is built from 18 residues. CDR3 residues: CASGLAWGTSGRRETQYF. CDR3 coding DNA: TGTGCTAGTGGTTTGGCCTGGGGAACTAGCGGGAGACGGGAGACCCAGTACTTC.

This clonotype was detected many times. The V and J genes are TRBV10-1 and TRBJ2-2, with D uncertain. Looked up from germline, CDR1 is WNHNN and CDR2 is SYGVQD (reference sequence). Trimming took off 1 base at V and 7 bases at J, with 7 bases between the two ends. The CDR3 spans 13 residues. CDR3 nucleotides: TGCGCCAGCAGTGAGTTGAGAAGCGGGGAGCTGTTTTTT. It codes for CASSELRSGELFF.

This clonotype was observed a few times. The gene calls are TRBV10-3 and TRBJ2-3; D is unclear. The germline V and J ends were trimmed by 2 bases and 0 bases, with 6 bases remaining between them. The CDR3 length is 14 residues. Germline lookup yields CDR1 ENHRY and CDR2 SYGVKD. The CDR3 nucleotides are TGTGCCATCAGTGAGGAATATAGCACAGATACGCAGTATTTT. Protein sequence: CAISEEYSTDTQYF.

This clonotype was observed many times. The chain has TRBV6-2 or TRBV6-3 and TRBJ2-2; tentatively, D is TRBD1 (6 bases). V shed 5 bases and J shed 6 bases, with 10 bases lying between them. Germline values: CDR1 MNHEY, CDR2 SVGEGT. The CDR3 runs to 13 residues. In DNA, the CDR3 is TGTGCCAGCAGTCCACAGGGAGCCGGGGAGCTGTTTTTT. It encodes CASSPQGAGELFF.

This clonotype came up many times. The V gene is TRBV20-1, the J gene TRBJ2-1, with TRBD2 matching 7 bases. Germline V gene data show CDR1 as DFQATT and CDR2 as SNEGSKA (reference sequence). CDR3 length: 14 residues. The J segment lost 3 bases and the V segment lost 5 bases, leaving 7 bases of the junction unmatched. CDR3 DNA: TGCAGTGCTCCTCGGGACTACTACTACAATGAGCAGTTCTTC. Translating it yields CSAPRDYYYNEQFF.

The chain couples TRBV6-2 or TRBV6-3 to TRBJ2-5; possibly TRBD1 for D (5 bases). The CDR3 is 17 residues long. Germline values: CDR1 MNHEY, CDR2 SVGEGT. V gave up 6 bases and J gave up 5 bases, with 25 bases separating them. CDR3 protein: CASSARPGRAVWETQYF. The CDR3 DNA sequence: TGTGCCAGCAGCGCCCGGCCGGGCAGGGCTGTTTGGGAGACCCAGTACTTC.

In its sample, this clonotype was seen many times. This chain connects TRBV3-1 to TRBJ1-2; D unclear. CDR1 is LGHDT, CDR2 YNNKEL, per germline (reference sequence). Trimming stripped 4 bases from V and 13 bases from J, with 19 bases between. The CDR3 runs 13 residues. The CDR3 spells CASSPLSTTDCTF. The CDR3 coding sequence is TGTGCCAGCAGCCCCCTATCCACGACGGACTGCACCTTC.

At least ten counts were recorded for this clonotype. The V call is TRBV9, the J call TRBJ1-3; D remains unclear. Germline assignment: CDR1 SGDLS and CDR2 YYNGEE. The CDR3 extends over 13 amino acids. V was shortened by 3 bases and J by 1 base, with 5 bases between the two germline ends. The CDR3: CASSANSGNTIYF. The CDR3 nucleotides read TGTGCCAGCAGCGCCAATTCTGGAAACACCATATATTTT.

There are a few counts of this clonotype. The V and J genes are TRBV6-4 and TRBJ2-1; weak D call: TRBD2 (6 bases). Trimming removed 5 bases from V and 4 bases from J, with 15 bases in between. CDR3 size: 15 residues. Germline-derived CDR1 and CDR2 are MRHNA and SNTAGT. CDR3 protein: CASSLDPGTYNEQFF. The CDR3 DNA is TGTGCCAGCAGTCTTGACCCCGGGACTTACAATGAGCAGTTCTTC.

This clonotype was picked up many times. DNA of the CDR3: TGTGCCAGCAGTCAGGGGCCCACCAGCGGCGGGGAGCTGTTTTTT. Its protein is CASSQGPTSGGELFF. The chain employs TRBV28 and TRBJ2-2; D is perhaps TRBD1 (6 bases). Looked up from germline, CDR1 is MDHEN and CDR2 is SYDVKM. This CDR3 is built from 15 residues. Trimming pared 5 bases from V and 7 bases from J, leaving 17 bases between.

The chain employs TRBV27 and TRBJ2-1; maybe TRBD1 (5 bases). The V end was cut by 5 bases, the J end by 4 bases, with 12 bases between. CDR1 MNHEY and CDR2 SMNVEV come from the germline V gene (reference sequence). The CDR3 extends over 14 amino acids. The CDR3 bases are TGTGCCAGCAGTCGGCTCGGACATTACAATGAGCAGTTCTTC. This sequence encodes CASSRLGHYNEQFF.

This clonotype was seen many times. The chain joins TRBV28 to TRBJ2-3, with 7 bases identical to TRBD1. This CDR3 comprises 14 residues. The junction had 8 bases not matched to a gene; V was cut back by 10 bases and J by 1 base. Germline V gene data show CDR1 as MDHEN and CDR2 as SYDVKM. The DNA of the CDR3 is TGTGCCACCTACAGGGGTAGGGGCACAGATACGCAGTATTTT. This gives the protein CATYRGRGTDTQYF.

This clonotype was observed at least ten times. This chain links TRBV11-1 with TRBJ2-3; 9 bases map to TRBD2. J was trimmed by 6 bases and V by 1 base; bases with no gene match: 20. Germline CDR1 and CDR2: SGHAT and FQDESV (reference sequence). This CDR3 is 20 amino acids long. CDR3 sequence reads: CASSLGLGGPPGLAGDTQYF. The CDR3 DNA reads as TGTGCCAGCAGCTTAGGCCTGGGTGGCCCCCCGGGACTAGCAGGGGATACGCAGTATTTT.

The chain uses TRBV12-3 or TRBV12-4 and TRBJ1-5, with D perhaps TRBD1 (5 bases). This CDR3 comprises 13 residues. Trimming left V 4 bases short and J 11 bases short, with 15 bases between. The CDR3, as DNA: TGTGCCAGCAGTTCGACAGTTGGGGGTTCCCAGCATTTT. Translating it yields CASSSTVGGSQHF.

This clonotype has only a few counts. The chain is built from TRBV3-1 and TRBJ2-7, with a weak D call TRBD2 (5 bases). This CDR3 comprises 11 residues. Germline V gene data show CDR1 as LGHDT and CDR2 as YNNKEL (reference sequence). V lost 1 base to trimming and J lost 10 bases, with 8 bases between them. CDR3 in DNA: TGTGCCAGCAGCCAAGTTGGACTTCAGTACTTC. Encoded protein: CASSQVGLQYF.

CDR3 nucleotides: TGCAGCGCGACAGCAACTAATGAAAAACTGTTTTTT. Translating gives CSATATNEKLFF. The chain combines TRBV29-1 with TRBJ1-4; possible D gene TRBD1, 5 bases. V was pared by 7 bases and J by 0 bases, with 6 bases between. The V gene's germline CDR1 is SQVTM and CDR2 ANQGSEA. The CDR3 covers 12 residues.

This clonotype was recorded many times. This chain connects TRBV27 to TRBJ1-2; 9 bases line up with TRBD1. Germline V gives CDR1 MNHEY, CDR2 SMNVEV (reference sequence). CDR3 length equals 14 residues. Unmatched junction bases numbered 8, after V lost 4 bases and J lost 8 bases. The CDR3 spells CASSSAGQGRGYTF. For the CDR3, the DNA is TGTGCCAGCAGTTCCGCGGGACAGGGTAGAGGCTACACCTTC.